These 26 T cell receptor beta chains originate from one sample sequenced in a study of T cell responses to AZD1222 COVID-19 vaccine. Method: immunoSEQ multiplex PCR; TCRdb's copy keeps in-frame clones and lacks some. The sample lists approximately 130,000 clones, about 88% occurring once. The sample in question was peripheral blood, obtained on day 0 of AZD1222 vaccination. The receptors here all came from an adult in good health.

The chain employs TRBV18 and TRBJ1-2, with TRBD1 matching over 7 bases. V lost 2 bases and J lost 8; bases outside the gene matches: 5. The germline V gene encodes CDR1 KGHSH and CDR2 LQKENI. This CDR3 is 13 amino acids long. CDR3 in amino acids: CASSPDRVSGYTF. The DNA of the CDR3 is TGTGCCAGCTCACCAGACAGGGTCAGCGGCTACACCTTC.

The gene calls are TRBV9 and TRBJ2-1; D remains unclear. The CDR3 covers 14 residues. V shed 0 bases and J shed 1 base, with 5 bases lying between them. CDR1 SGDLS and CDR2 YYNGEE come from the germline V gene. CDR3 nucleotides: TGTGCCAGCAGCGTAGCAGGTTCCTACAATGAGCAGTTCTTC. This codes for CASSVAGSYNEQFF. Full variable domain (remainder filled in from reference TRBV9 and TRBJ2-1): DSGVTQTPKHLITATGQRVTLRCSPRSGDLSVYWYQQSLDQGLQFLIQYYNGEERAKGNILERFSAQQFPDLHSELNLSSLELGDSALYFCASSVAGSYNEQFFGPGTRLTVL.

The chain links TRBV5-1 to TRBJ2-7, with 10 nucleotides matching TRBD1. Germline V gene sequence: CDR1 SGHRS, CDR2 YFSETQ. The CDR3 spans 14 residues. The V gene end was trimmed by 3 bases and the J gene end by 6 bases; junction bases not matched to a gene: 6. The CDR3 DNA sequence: TGCGCCAGCAGCTCGGGACAGGGGTTGTCCGAGCAGTACTTC. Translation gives CASSSGQGLSEQYF.

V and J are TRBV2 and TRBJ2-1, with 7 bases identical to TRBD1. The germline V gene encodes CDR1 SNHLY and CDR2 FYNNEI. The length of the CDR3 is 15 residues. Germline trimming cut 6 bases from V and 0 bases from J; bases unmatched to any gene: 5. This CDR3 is CASRQGVSSYNEQFF. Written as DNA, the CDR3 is TGTGCCAGCAGGCAGGGGGTGAGCTCCTACAATGAGCAGTTCTTC.

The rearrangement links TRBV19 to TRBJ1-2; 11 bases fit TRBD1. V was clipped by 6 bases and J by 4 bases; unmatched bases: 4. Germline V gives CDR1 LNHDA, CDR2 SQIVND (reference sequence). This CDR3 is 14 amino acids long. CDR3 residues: CASRRTGGSYGYTF. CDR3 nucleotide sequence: TGTGCCAGTAGGCGGACAGGGGGCTCCTATGGCTACACCTTC.

This CDR3 is CAISEPRGNTIYF. CDR3 sequence (DNA): TGTGCCATCAGCGAACCGAGGGGAAACACCATATATTTT. The gene calls are TRBV10-3 and TRBJ1-3; D remains unclear. Germline-derived CDR1 and CDR2 are ENHRY and SYGVKD. V was pared by 6 bases and J by 4 bases, with 10 bases between. The CDR3 is made up of 13 amino acids.

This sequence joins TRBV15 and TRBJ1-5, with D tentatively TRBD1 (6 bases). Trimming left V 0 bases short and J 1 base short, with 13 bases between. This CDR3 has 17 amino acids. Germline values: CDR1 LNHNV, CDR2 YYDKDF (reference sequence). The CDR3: CATSRDPRGLSNQPQHF. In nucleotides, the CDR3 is TGTGCCACCAGCAGAGATCCAAGGGGGTTAAGCAATCAGCCCCAGCATTTT.

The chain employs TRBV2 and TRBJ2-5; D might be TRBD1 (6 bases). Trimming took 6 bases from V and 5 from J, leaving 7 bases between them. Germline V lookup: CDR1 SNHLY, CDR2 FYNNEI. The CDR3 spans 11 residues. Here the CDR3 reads CASSTGETQYF. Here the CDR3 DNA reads TGTGCCAGCAGCACAGGGGAGACCCAGTACTTC.

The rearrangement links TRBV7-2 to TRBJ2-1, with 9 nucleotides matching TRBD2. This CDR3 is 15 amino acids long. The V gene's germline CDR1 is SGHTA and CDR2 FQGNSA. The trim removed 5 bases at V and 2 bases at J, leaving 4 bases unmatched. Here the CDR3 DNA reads TGTGCCAGCAGCGTGTTAGCGGGAGCCTACAATGAGCAGTTCTTC. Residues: CASSVLAGAYNEQFF.

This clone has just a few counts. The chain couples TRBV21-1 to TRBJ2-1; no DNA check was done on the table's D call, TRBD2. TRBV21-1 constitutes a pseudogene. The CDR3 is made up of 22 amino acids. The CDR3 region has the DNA TGTGCCAGCAGCAAAAAGAAGGTGAGACTAGCGGGAGGGCCCTCTACCTACAATGAGCAGTTCTTC. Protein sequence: CASSKKKVRLAGGPSTYNEQFF.

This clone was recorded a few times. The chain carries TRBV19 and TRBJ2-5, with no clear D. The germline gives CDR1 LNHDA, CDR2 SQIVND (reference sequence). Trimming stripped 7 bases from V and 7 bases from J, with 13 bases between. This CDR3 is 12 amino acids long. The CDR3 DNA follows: TGTGCCAGTATCGGCCGAGATGGGACCCAGTACTTC. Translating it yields CASIGRDGTQYF.

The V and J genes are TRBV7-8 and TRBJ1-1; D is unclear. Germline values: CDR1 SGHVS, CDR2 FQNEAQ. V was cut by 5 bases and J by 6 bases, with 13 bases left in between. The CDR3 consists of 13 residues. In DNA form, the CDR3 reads TGTGCCAGCAGCCCATTTTCGGGCCCTGAAGCTTTCTTT. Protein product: CASSPFSGPEAFF.

CDR3 protein: CASSVTGNFYGYTF. CDR3 nucleotides: TGTGCCAGCAGTGTCACAGGGAACTTCTATGGCTACACCTTC. The V gene is TRBV27, the J gene TRBJ1-2, with a tentative D call TRBD1 (6 bases). This CDR3 has 14 residues. Trimming pared 5 bases from V and 4 bases from J, leaving 14 bases between. Germline V lookup: CDR1 MNHEY, CDR2 SMNVEV (reference sequence).

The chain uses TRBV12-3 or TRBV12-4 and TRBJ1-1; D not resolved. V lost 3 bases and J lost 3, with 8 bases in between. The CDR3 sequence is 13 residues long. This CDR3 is CASSLRQYTEAFF. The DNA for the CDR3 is TGTGCCAGCAGTTTGAGGCAGTACACTGAAGCTTTCTTT.

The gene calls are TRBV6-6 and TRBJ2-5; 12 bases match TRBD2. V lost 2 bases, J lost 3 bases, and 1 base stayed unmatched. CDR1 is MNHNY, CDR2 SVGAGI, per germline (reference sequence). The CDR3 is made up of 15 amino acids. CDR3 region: CASSYASGREETQYF. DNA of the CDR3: TGTGCCAGCAGTTACGCTAGCGGGAGGGAAGAGACCCAGTACTTC.

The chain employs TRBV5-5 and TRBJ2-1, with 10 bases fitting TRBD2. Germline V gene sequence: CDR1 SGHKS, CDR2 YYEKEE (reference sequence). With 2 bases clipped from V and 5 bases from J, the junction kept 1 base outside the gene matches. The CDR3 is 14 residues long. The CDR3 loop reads CASSFTSGNNEQFF. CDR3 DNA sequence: TGTGCCAGCAGCTTTACTAGCGGGAACAATGAGCAGTTCTTC. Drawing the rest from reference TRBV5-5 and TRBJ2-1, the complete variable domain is DAGVTQSPTHLIKTRGQQVTLRCSPISGHKSVSWYQQVLGQGPQFIFQYYEKEERGRGNFPDRFSARQFPNYSSELNVNALLLGDSALYLCASSFTSGNNEQFFGPGTRLTVL.

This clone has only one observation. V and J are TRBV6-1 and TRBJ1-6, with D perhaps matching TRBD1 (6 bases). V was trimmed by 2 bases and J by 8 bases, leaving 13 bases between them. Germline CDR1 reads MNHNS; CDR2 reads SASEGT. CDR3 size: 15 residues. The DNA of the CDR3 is TGTGCCAGCAGTGAACAGGGGCCTCGGGATTCACCCCTCCACTTT. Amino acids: CASSEQGPRDSPLHF.

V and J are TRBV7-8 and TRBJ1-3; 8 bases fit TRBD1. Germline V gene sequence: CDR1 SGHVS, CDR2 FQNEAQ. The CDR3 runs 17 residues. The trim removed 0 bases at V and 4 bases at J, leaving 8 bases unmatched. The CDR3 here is CASSLAPSSGGGNTIYF. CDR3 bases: TGTGCCAGCAGCTTAGCCCCGAGTTCAGGGGGCGGAAACACCATATATTTT.

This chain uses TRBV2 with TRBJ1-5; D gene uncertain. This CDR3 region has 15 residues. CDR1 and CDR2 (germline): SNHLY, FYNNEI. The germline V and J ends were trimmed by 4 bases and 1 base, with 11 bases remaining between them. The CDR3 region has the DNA TGTGCCAGCAGTGTCGAGGCGGGGAGCAATCAGCCCCAGCATTTT. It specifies CASSVEAGSNQPQHF. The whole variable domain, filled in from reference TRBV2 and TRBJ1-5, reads EPEVTQTPSHQVTQMGQEVILRCVPISNHLYFYWYRQILGQKVEFLVSFYNNEISEKSEIFDDQFSVERPDGSNFTLKIRSTKLEDSAMYFCASSVEAGSNQPQHFGDGTRLSIL.

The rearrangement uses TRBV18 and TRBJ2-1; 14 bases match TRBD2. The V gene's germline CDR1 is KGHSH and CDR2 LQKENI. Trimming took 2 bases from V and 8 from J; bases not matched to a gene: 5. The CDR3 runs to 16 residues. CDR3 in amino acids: CASSPGTSGSKDEQFF. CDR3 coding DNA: TGTGCCAGCTCACCAGGGACTAGCGGGAGTAAGGATGAGCAGTTCTTC.

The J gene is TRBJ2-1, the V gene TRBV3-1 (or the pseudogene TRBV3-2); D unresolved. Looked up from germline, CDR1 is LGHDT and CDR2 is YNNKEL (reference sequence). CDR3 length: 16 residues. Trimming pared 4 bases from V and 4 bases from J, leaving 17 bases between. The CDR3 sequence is CASSLRGSRKYNEQFF. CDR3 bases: TGTGCCAGCAGCCTACGTGGTAGCAGAAAATACAATGAGCAGTTCTTC.

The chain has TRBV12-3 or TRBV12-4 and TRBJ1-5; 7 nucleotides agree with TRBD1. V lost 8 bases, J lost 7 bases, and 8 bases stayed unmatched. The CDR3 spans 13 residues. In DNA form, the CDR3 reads TGTGCCAGCCGCAGTACAGGGGCACAGCCCCAGCATTTT. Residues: CASRSTGAQPQHF.

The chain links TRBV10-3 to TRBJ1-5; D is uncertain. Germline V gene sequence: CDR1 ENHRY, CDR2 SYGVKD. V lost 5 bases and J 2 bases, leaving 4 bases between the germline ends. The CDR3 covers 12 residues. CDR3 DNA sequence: TGTGCCATCAGTTCGGGCAATCAGCCCCAGCATTTT. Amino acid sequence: CAISSGNQPQHF.

The CDR3 protein is CASSEGVAGVYYEQYF. The CDR3, as DNA: TGCGCCAGCAGCGAGGGGGTAGCGGGAGTTTACTACGAGCAGTACTTC. The chain couples TRBV10-1 to TRBJ2-7; 9 bases align to TRBD2. The CDR3 totals 16 residues. Germline CDR1 and CDR2: WNHNN and SYGVQD (reference sequence). Germline trimming cut 6 bases from V and 3 bases from J; bases unmatched to any gene: 12.

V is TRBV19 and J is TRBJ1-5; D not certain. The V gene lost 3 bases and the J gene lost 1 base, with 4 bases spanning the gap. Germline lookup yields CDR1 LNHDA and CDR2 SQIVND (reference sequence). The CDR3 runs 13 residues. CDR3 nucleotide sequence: TGTGCCAGTAGTATGCAGAGCAATCAGCCCCAGCATTTT. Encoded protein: CASSMQSNQPQHF.

The CDR3 region has the DNA TGTGCCAGCAGCCAAGACATCTACGAGCAGTACTTC. Its translation: CASSQDIYEQYF. The chain is built from TRBV2 and TRBJ2-7; D is unclear. In germline, CDR1 is SNHLY, CDR2 FYNNEI. The germline V and J ends were trimmed by 6 bases and 3 bases, with 9 bases remaining between them. The CDR3 length is 12 residues. Using reference TRBV2 and TRBJ2-7 for the parts outside the CDR3, the full variable domain is EPEVTQTPSHQVTQMGQEVILRCVPISNHLYFYWYRQILGQKVEFLVSFYNNEISEKSEIFDDQFSVERPDGSNFTLKIRSTKLEDSAMYFCASSQDIYEQYFGPGTRLTVT.